This entry lists 30 T cell receptor beta chains sequenced from one sample in a study of T cells in Graves' hyperthyroidism and ophthalmopathy. RNA transcripts provided the source from which TCR beta CDR3 regions were amplified. The HTBI primer set was used in a first-round RT-PCR of the TCR CDR3. TCRdb re-derived calls from the multiplex PCR reads in MiXCR, one entry per CDR3 protein. The profile covers about 540,000 distinct CDR3 sequences, with roughly 50% appearing a single time and approximately 8.2% taken by the ten largest. Sequencing was performed on peripheral blood or thyroid tissue (not recorded which). The receptors stem from a woman in her late teens or twenties with Graves' hyperthyroidism.

The gene calls are TRBV14 and TRBJ1-6; no definite D call. Germline V gene data show CDR1 as SGHDN and CDR2 as FVKESK. Trimming pared 1 base from V and 4 bases from J, leaving 11 bases between. This CDR3 spans 16 amino acids. The CDR3 loop is CASSQGLGDYNSPLHF. CDR3 coding DNA: TGTGCCAGCAGCCAAGGACTCGGAGATTATAATTCACCCCTCCACTTT.

This clonotype was detected only once. A read error may explain this, as a much larger clone is one base away. The chain is built from TRBV5-5 and TRBJ2-7; 10 nucleotides line up with TRBD1. This CDR3 is 14 amino acids long. Germline CDR1 SGHKS, CDR2 YYEKEE (reference sequence). CDR3 residues: CASSWTGGTYEQYF. CDR3 nucleotide sequence: TGCGCCAGCAGCTGGACAGGGGGGACGTACGAGCAGTACTTC.

This clonotype turned up a few times. This rearrangement joins TRBV5-1 to TRBJ2-5; 11 bases are shared with TRBD1. Trimming removed 4 bases from V and 9 bases from J; junction bases left unmatched: 5. This CDR3 is built from 13 residues. Germline values: CDR1 SGHRS, CDR2 YFSETQ. CDR3 region: CASSRGQGEAQYF. The CDR3 coding sequence is TGCGCCAGCAGCCGGGGACAGGGGGAGGCCCAGTACTTC.

V is TRBV20-1 and J is TRBJ1-1; a weak D match, TRBD1 (5 bases). CDR3 size: 14 residues. CDR1 is DFQATT and CDR2 is SNEGSKA in the germline V gene (reference sequence). The germline V and J ends were trimmed by 1 base and 4 bases, with 13 bases remaining between them. The CDR3 coding sequence is TGCAGTGCTAGAGTCCGGGGGTCGGGCACTGAAGCTTTCTTT. The encoded protein is CSARVRGSGTEAFF.

This clonotype was detected only once. This chain links TRBV7-8 with TRBJ1-2; D is unresolved. Germline CDR1 SGHVS, CDR2 FQNEAQ. V was trimmed by 11 bases and J by 4 bases, leaving 17 bases between them. The length of the CDR3 is 13 residues. The CDR3 coding sequence is TGTGCCTGGAGTTCCGGAGGGATCTATGGCTACACCTTC. This gives the protein CAWSSGGIYGYTF.

The V gene is TRBV20-1, the J gene TRBJ2-7, with no clear D. V lost 6 bases and J lost 5, with 14 bases in between. From germline, CDR1 is DFQATT and CDR2 SNEGSKA (reference sequence). The CDR3 loop spans 12 amino acids. The CDR3 spells CSASGPSHEQYF. CDR3 bases: TGCAGTGCCTCCGGGCCATCCCACGAGCAGTACTTC.

This clonotype was seen once. This chain uses TRBV2 with TRBJ1-5; unclear D gene. The germline V and J ends were trimmed by 6 bases and 13 bases, with 7 bases remaining between them. This CDR3 is 9 amino acids long. Germline loops: CDR1 SNHLY, CDR2 FYNNEI. The CDR3, as DNA: TGTGCCAGCAGGAAAGGACAGCATTTT. Translating gives CASRKGQHF. The whole variable domain, remainder taken from reference TRBV2 and TRBJ1-5, is EPEVTQTPSHQVTQMGQEVILRCVPISNHLYFYWYRQILGQKVEFLVSFYNNEISEKSEIFDDQFSVERPDGSNFTLKIRSTKLEDSAMYFCASRKGQHFGDGTRLSIL.

This clonotype was detected a few times. The chain employs TRBV5-1 and TRBJ2-5, with no clear D. The germline CDR1 and CDR2 sequences are SGHRS and YFSETQ. V was shortened by 6 bases and J by 5 bases, with 5 bases between the two germline ends. This CDR3 has 10 residues. As DNA, the CDR3 is TGCGCCAGCACGGGTGAGACCCAGTACTTC. As protein: CASTGETQYF.

V usage is TRBV6-1 and J usage is TRBJ2-1; 9 bases align to TRBD2. The CDR3 runs to 14 residues. V shed 5 bases, J shed 6 bases, and the junction held 5 bases outside the gene matches. Germline V CDR1 and CDR2: MNHNS, SASEGT. CDR3 in amino acids: CASSPGTSFNEQFF. CDR3 bases: TGTGCCAGCAGTCCCGGGACTAGCTTCAATGAGCAGTTCTTC.

The CDR3 bases are TGCGCCAGCAGCCTGGGCGCGGGGAATGAAAAACTGTTTTTT. Protein sequence: CASSLGAGNEKLFF. The genes are TRBV5-1 and TRBJ1-4, with D hard to call. Germline V gives CDR1 SGHRS, CDR2 YFSETQ. The germline V and J ends were trimmed by 4 bases and 5 bases, with 12 bases remaining between them. The CDR3 is 14 amino acids.

The chain carries TRBV5-8 and TRBJ2-5; D is undetermined. The CDR3 is 12 amino acids. Germline assignment: CDR1 SGHTS and CDR2 YDEGEE. Deletions cut 4 bases from V and 9 bases from J, with 13 bases between. Here the CDR3 reads CASSGPKLAQYF. The CDR3 nucleotides read TGTGCCAGCAGCGGGCCTAAATTGGCCCAGTACTTC.

This clonotype was observed many times. The gene calls are TRBV15 and TRBJ1-5; tentatively, D is TRBD1 (5 bases). Germline-derived CDR1 and CDR2 are LNHNV and YYDKDF (reference sequence). The V gene lost 1 base and the J gene lost 0 bases, with 7 bases spanning the gap. This CDR3 region has 15 residues. The CDR3 is CATSRVRASNQPQHF. CDR3 in DNA: TGTGCCACCAGCAGAGTCAGGGCTAGCAATCAGCCCCAGCATTTT.

Details on this clonotype: This may be a read error: a much more frequent sequence differs by one nucleotide. The rearrangement links TRBV7-3 to TRBJ2-7, with 8 bases lining up with TRBD1. CDR1 SGHTA and CDR2 FQGTGA come from the germline V gene. The CDR3 loop spans 15 amino acids. CDR3 nucleotide sequence: TGTGCCAGCAGCCCAGGGACAGGAGGTCCCTACGAGCAGTGCTTC. Its translation: CASSPGTGGPYEQCF.

The J gene is TRBJ1-4, the V gene TRBV7-9, with 9 nucleotides matching TRBD1. J gave up 5 bases and V 6 bases, and 4 bases lay outside the gene matches. CDR1 and CDR2 from the germline V gene are SEHNR and FQNEAQ (reference sequence). The CDR3 contains 14 residues. The CDR3 bases are TGTGCCAGCAGTATAGACAGGGGGAATGAAAAACTGTTTTTT. Its protein product is CASSIDRGNEKLFF.

This clonotype was counted between two and nine times. The V call is TRBV14, the J call TRBJ2-2; TRBD1 matches at 7 bases. The CDR3 loop spans 14 amino acids. Germline loops: CDR1 SGHDN, CDR2 FVKESK. J was trimmed by 5 bases and V by 6 bases; bases with no gene match: 6. This CDR3 is CASRWTGLTGELFF. The CDR3 DNA reads TGTGCCAGCAGGTGGACAGGCTTGACCGGGGAGCTGTTTTTT.

The chain carries TRBV7-9 and TRBJ2-7; TRBD2 matches at 10 bases. V lost 5 bases to trimming and J lost 5 bases; unmatched junction nucleotides: 12. Germline V gene data show CDR1 as SEHNR and CDR2 as FQNEAQ (reference sequence). This CDR3 contains 16 residues. Here the CDR3 DNA reads TGTGCCAGCAGCCAAGGGACTAGCGCCTTCATCCACGAGCAGTACTTC. Amino acid sequence: CASSQGTSAFIHEQYF.

The rearrangement links TRBV9 to TRBJ1-2; no definite D call. Germline V gene sequence: CDR1 SGDLS, CDR2 YYNGEE. With 4 bases removed from V and 4 bases from J, the gap between germline ends came to 11 bases. This CDR3 has 13 amino acids. The CDR3: CASSNLKGYGYTF. The CDR3 bases are TGTGCCAGCAGCAACTTAAAAGGCTATGGCTACACCTTC.

The sample holds a few counts of this clonotype. The chain joins TRBV7-2 to TRBJ2-7; TRBD2 agrees at 7 bases. CDR1 is SGHTA, CDR2 FQGNSA, per germline. The V segment lost 3 bases and the J segment 4 bases; nucleotides outside the gene matches: 9. There are 15 residues in the CDR3. The CDR3 protein is CASSFVAGVEYEQYF. The CDR3 DNA reads TGTGCCAGCAGCTTCGTCGCGGGAGTTGAGTACGAGCAGTACTTC.

J is TRBJ2-5 and V is TRBV7-8, with D perhaps matching TRBD2 (5 bases). Germline V gives CDR1 SGHVS, CDR2 FQNEAQ. V was trimmed by 1 base and J by 4 bases, leaving 10 bases between them. The CDR3 is 14 residues long. CDR3 sequence: CASSLGGMGETQYF. CDR3 DNA sequence: TGTGCCAGCAGCTTAGGAGGGATGGGAGAGACCCAGTACTTC.

This clonotype was seen only a few times. V usage is TRBV7-8 and J usage is TRBJ2-7, with D unclear. The germline V gene encodes CDR1 SGHVS and CDR2 FQNEAQ. This CDR3 has 14 amino acids. The germline V and J ends were trimmed by 1 base and 1 base, with 8 bases remaining between them. The CDR3 is CASSLGLNSYEQYF. For the CDR3, the DNA is TGTGCCAGCAGCTTAGGCCTTAATTCCTACGAGCAGTACTTC.

Comments on this clonotype: An end of the junction does not agree with germline; a read error may underlie this. V gene TRBV7-2 combines with J gene TRBJ2-7; 12 bases map to TRBD1. Germline lookup yields CDR1 SGHTA and CDR2 FQGNSA. This CDR3 spans 17 amino acids. The CDR3 bases are TGTGCCAGCAGCCGCACGGGACAGGGGGCGGGGGGCTACGAGCAGTGCTTC. It yields the protein CASSRTGQGAGGYEQCF. The whole variable domain, filled in from reference TRBV7-2 and TRBJ2-7, reads GAGVSQSPSNKVTEKGKDVELRCDPISGHTALYWYRQSLGQGLEFLIYFQGNSAPDKSGLPSDRFSAERTGGSVSTLTIQRTQQEDSAVYLCASSRTGQGAGGYEQCFGPGTRLTVT.

This clonotype was counted only a few times. The rearrangement uses TRBV9 and TRBJ2-7, with TRBD2 as a possible D gene (6 bases). Germline V gives CDR1 SGDLS, CDR2 YYNGEE. The germline V and J ends were trimmed by 0 bases and 2 bases, with 12 bases remaining between them. The CDR3 contains 15 residues. CDR3 amino acids: CASSVEAAGTYEQYF. The CDR3 DNA reads as TGTGCCAGCAGCGTAGAGGCAGCGGGCACCTACGAGCAGTACTTC. The full variable domain, in which reference TRBV9 and TRBJ2-7 provide the parts outside the CDR3, is DSGVTQTPKHLITATGQRVTLRCSPRSGDLSVYWYQQSLDQGLQFLIQYYNGEERAKGNILERFSAQQFPDLHSELNLSSLELGDSALYFCASSVEAAGTYEQYFGPGTRLTVT.

Only a few counts were recorded for this clonotype. The chain joins TRBV20-1 to TRBJ2-5, with 11 bases fitting TRBD2. CDR1 and CDR2 from the germline V gene are DFQATT and SNEGSKA (reference sequence). J gave up 2 bases and V 7 bases, and 3 bases lay outside the gene matches. The CDR3 has 13 residues. Written as DNA, the CDR3 is TGCAGTGTTACTAGCGGGGGACAAGAGACCCAGTACTTC. Amino acids: CSVTSGGQETQYF.

The rearrangement joins TRBV10-2 to TRBJ2-7; 8 positions agree with TRBD1. The trim removed 3 bases at V and 1 base at J, leaving 8 bases unmatched. CDR3 size: 16 residues. Per germline, CDR1 WSHSY and CDR2 SAAADI. The CDR3 reads CASSDSGTGPSYEQYF. In DNA form, the CDR3 reads TGCGCCAGCAGTGATTCCGGGACAGGCCCTTCCTACGAGCAGTACTTC.

Ten or more counts support this clonotype. The genes are TRBV15 and TRBJ2-7; D gene unclear. The length of the CDR3 is 14 residues. The germline V gene encodes CDR1 LNHNV and CDR2 YYDKDF (reference sequence). The germline V and J ends were trimmed by 5 bases and 2 bases, with 13 bases remaining between them. Here the CDR3 DNA reads TGTGCCACCAGCGGATTTATCGGAACCTACGAGCAGTACTTC. It is translated as CATSGFIGTYEQYF.

This chain joins TRBV2 and TRBJ2-2; 10 positions agree with TRBD1. The CDR3 is made up of 15 amino acids. Germline trimming cut 10 bases from V and 0 bases from J; bases unmatched to any gene: 5. Germline-derived CDR1 and CDR2 are SNHLY and FYNNEI. The chain's CDR3 is CATRDRGANTGELFF. The CDR3 DNA sequence: TGTGCCACCAGGGACAGGGGAGCGAACACCGGGGAGCTGTTTTTT.

This clonotype was seen only a few times. The chain recombines TRBV12-3 or TRBV12-4 with TRBJ1-6; D not resolved. The CDR3 sequence is 15 residues long. V was shortened by 4 bases and J by 7 bases, with 14 bases between the two germline ends. The CDR3 loop is CASSSRGSKNSPLHF. The CDR3 bases are TGTGCCAGCAGTTCGCGGGGTTCGAAGAATTCACCCCTCCACTTT.

Regarding this clonotype: A much more abundant neighbour one base away suggests this may be a read error. The rearrangement joins TRBV9 to TRBJ2-7, with TRBD2 matching 10 bases. The germline V gene encodes CDR1 SGDLS and CDR2 YYNGEE. CDR3 length: 14 residues. V lost 1 base, J lost 2 bases, and 0 bases stayed unmatched. CDR3 loop: CASSVTSGAYEQYF. The CDR3 coding sequence is TGTGCCAGCAGCGTAACTAGCGGGGCCTACGAGCAGTACTTC.

To note about this clonotype: The germline gene is not matched at one end of the junction; a read error may be the cause. The chain carries TRBV2 and TRBJ1-3, with TRBD1 identical over 8 bases. This CDR3 spans 16 amino acids. CDR1 and CDR2 from the germline V gene are SNHLY and FYNNEI. The CDR3 DNA sequence: TGTGCCAGCAGTTTAGCCGGGACAGGCCTTGGAAGCACCATATATTTT. It translates to CASSLAGTGLGSTIYF.

The rearrangement joins TRBV7-2 to TRBJ2-6; D not certain. Germline loops: CDR1 SGHTA, CDR2 FQGNSA. The CDR3 length is 11 residues. The V gene lost 1 base and the J gene lost 15 bases, with 7 bases spanning the gap. CDR3 protein: CASSLGSDLTF. As DNA, the CDR3 is TGTGCCAGCAGCTTAGGTTCGGACCTGACTTTC.